The entry below describes one T cell receptor (beta chain). It has no known antigen specificity. Base qualities are not recorded, but no much larger clone differs from it by a single base. Library preparation employed RT-PCR. TCRdb lists the instrument as NextSeq 550. TCRdb redid the processing of the public reads, applying fastp at Q25 and MiXCR, and retained in-frame beta chains. Merged by CDR3 protein, the rows form single entries marked with the most common genes and DNA. In all, the sample holds approximately 170,000 distinct CDR3 sequences, and 24% of those were seen once. Together, the top ten hold roughly a quarter of the sample. The entry originates in a study of patients and donors after allogeneic stem cell transplantation (dated by TCRdb to the early 2020s). From the germline V gene, CDR1 is SGHRS and CDR2 is YFSETQ. Relative to germline, V is missing 1 base and J is missing 8 bases, with 9 bases of the junction outside any gene match. From cysteine to phenylalanine, the CDR3 is 15 amino acids long. The retained sequence is limited to the CDR3, 45 bases, with the frame set at the first base.

The sample was blood, either unsorted or a sorted T cell fraction (not recorded which). The clonotype was recovered from a human donor who was either an allogeneic HSCT recipient or a stem cell or donor lymphocyte infusion donor (not recorded which). It is not recorded whose cells these are; they may come from a transplant donor. The chain links TRBV5-1 with TRBJ2-3, with 8 middle bases fitting TRBD2. In nucleotides, the sequence is TGCGCCAGCAGCTTGTTTAGCGGGACCTCGGGTACGCAGTATTTT. Protein translation: CASSLFSGTSGTQYF.